The rows below give T cell receptor beta chains drawn from one sample of a study of cytomegalovirus exposure and HLA in healthy donors. Generated by immunoSEQ multiplex PCR, the TCRdb table keeps only in-frame clones and is missing some. The top ten clones hold under 2.5% of a sample with about 160,000 clones, roughly 80% of them seen once. Specimen: PBMCs. The receptors stem from a female donor in good health and CMV-seronegative. Each CDR3 is given with its conserved first and last residue. Fields, in order: D gene, V gene, clone size, J gene, CDR3 DNA, CDR3 protein. A D gene is named only where the DNA matches it firmly. Some rows have no size entry. The others give once, few or many, or a class for an expanded clone.

D gene: NA
V gene: TRBV11-2
clone size: NA
J gene: TRBJ1-3
CDR3 DNA: TGTGCCAGCAGCTTAGTCGACAGAAACACCATATATTTT
CDR3 protein: CASSLVDRNTIYF

D gene: NA
V gene: TRBV7-2
clone size: NA
J gene: TRBJ1-1
CDR3 DNA: TGTGCCAGCAGCTTAGTATACGGCACTGAAGCTTTCTTT
CDR3 protein: CASSLVYGTEAFF

D gene: NA
V gene: TRBV5-5
clone size: NA
J gene: TRBJ1-5
CDR3 DNA: TGTGCCAGCAGCCCGGACACCAACGTGAAGCCCCAGCATTTT
CDR3 protein: CASSPDTNVKPQHF

D gene: TRBD1
V gene: TRBV2
clone size: few
J gene: TRBJ1-6
CDR3 DNA: TGTGCCAGCACAAGGGACAGAAATTCACCCCTCCACTTT
CDR3 protein: CASTRDRNSPLHF

D gene: TRBD1
V gene: TRBV19
clone size: NA
J gene: TRBJ2-6
CDR3 DNA: TGTGCCAGTAGTCTCCGACAGGGACCCTCTGGGGCCAACGTCCTGACTTTC
CDR3 protein: CASSLRQGPSGANVLTF

D gene: TRBD1
V gene: TRBV2
clone size: NA
J gene: TRBJ1-4
CDR3 DNA: TGTGCCAGCAGTGGTCCGGGACAGGCTAATGAAAAACTGTTTTTT
CDR3 protein: CASSGPGQANEKLFF

D gene: TRBD2
V gene: TRBV5-1
clone size: once
J gene: TRBJ2-7
CDR3 DNA: TGCGCCAGCAGCTCGACTAGCGCACACTACGAGCAGTACTTC
CDR3 protein: CASSSTSAHYEQYF

D gene: NA
V gene: TRBV30
clone size: few
J gene: TRBJ1-4
CDR3 DNA: TGTGCCCTTGAACAGGGTACTAATGAAAAACTGTTTTTT
CDR3 protein: CALEQGTNEKLFF

D gene: NA
V gene: TRBV5-8
clone size: NA
J gene: TRBJ1-5
CDR3 DNA: TGTGCCAGTTTGGAGGACTCCGGGCAGCCCCAGCATTTT
CDR3 protein: CASLEDSGQPQHF

D gene: TRBD2
V gene: TRBV13
clone size: NA
J gene: TRBJ2-1
CDR3 DNA: TGTGCCAGCAGAGCAGCGGGGGGGCCGACGAATGAGCAGTTCTTC
CDR3 protein: CASRAAGGPTNEQFF

D gene: TRBD2
V gene: TRBV5-1
clone size: NA
J gene: TRBJ2-5
CDR3 DNA: TGCGCCAGCAGCTCGACTAGCGGAGGGGAGACCCAGTACTTC
CDR3 protein: CASSSTSGGETQYF

D gene: NA
V gene: TRBV19
clone size: few
J gene: TRBJ2-2
CDR3 DNA: TGTGCCAGTAGTATAGTGCGTACGAACACCGGGGAGCTGTTTTTT
CDR3 protein: CASSIVRTNTGELFF

D gene: TRBD2
V gene: TRBV9
clone size: NA
J gene: TRBJ2-3
CDR3 DNA: TGTGCCAGCAGCGGCACGCGGGAGGGCCCAAATACGCAGTATTTT
CDR3 protein: CASSGTREGPNTQYF

D gene: TRBD2
V gene: TRBV11-3
clone size: once
J gene: TRBJ2-5
CDR3 DNA: TGTGCCAGCAGCCACCGAGGGACTAGCGGACAAGAGACCCAGTACTTC
CDR3 protein: CASSHRGTSGQETQYF

D gene: TRBD2
V gene: TRBV4-1
clone size: NA
J gene: TRBJ2-1
CDR3 DNA: TGCGCCAGCAGCCCACGGACTGGCGGGGGGGCTGCCTACAATGAGCAGTTCTTC
CDR3 protein: CASSPRTGGGAAYNEQFF